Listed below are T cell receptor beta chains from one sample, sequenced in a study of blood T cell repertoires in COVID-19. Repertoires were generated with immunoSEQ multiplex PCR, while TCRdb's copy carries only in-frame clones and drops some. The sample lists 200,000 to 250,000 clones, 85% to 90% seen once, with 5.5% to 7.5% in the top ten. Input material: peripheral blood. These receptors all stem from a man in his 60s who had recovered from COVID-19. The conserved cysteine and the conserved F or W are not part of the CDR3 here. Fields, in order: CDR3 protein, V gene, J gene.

ASTTGIAVGNEQF	TRBV2	TRBJ2-1
ASSLAVTGNQPQH	TRBV7-6	TRBJ1-5
ASSYGRQETQY	TRBV6-2/TRBV6-3	TRBJ2-5
ASSLVAGGPDTQY	TRBV5-1	TRBJ2-3
ASSRDRERYNEQF	TRBV27	TRBJ2-1
ASHTDTTFGELF	TRBV30	TRBJ2-2
ASRFSGQGYEQY	TRBV3-1/TRBV3-2	TRBJ2-7
SASTGTGEQY	TRBV20-1	TRBJ2-7
ASSPNGRDMGYEQY	TRBV21-1	TRBJ2-7
ASQTENTGELF	TRBV2	TRBJ2-2
AWSNNRVSATTQPQH	TRBV30	TRBJ1-5
ATSRGTGEETQY	TRBV15	TRBJ2-5
ASIISTDTQY	TRBV2	TRBJ2-3
ASSLGGQKNYGYT	TRBV5-6	TRBJ1-2
ASSLTRSRETQY	TRBV7-2	TRBJ2-5
ASSLMGGGSNQPQH	TRBV27	TRBJ1-5
ASSQNSGTGFGYT	TRBV19	TRBJ1-2
ASSIDLPDTQY	TRBV19	TRBJ2-3
ATSDHSNQPQH	TRBV24-1	TRBJ1-5
ASSLRGDGYT	TRBV5-1	TRBJ1-2
ASSLAQGANTGELF	TRBV6-4	TRBJ2-2
AWGLGGDTQY	TRBV30	TRBJ2-3
ASSYSGQGTRYEQY	TRBV6-5	TRBJ2-7
ASSYSWTGGSPLH	TRBV6-5	TRBJ1-6
AWSGDGNQPQH	TRBV30	TRBJ1-5
ASSVARAGNTIY	TRBV9	TRBJ1-3
ASSRTEHNEQF	TRBV3-1/TRBV3-2	TRBJ2-1
ATSDQGALSTEQF	TRBV24-1	TRBJ2-1
ASSSRQDRVEQF	TRBV7-6	TRBJ2-1
ASSRVYPSGSSYNEQF	TRBV6-6	TRBJ2-1
ASSIGTVSGEQY	TRBV19	TRBJ2-7